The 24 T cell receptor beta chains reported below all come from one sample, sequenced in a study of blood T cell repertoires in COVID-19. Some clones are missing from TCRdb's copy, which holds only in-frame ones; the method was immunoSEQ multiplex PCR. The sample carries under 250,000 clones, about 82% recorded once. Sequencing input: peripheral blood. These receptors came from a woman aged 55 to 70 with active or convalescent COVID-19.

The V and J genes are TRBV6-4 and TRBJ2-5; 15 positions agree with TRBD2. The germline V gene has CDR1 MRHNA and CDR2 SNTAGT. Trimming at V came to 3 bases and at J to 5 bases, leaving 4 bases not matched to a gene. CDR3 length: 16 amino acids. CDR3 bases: TGTGCCAGCAGTGAGGGACTAGCGGGGGGTTGGGAGACCCAGTACTTC. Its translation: CASSEGLAGGWETQYF.

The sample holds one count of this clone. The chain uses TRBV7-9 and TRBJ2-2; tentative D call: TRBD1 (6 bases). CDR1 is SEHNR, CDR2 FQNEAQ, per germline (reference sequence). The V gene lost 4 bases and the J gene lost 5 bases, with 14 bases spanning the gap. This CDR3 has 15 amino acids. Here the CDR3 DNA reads TGTGCCAGCAGCTCCAGGGGTGTTGGAACCGGGGAGCTGTTTTTT. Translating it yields CASSSRGVGTGELFF.

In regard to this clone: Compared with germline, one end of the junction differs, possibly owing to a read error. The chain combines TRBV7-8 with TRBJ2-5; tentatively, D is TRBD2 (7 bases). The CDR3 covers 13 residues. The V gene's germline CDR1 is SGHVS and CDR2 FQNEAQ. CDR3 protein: CASNLGGVETQYF. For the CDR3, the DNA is TGTGCCAGCAACTTAGGGGGGGTTGAGACCCAGTACTTC.

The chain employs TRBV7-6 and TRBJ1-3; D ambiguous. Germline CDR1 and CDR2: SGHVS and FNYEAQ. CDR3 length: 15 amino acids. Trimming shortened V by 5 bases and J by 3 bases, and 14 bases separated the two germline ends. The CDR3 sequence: CASSPAEGFGNTIYF. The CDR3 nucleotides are TGTGCCAGCAGCCCGGCTGAGGGATTTGGAAACACCATATATTTT. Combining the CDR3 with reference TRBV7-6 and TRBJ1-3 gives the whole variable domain GAGVSQSPRYKVTKRGQDVALRCDPISGHVSLYWYRQALGQGPEFLTYFNYEAQQDKSGLPNDRFSAERPEGSISTLTIQRTEQRDSAMYRCASSPAEGFGNTIYFGEGSWLTVV.

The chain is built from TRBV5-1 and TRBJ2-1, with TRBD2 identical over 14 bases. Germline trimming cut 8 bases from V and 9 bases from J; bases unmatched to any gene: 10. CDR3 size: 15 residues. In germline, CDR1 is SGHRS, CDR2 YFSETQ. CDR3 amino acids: CASEGLAGEGGEQFF. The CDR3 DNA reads TGCGCCAGTGAGGGACTAGCGGGGGAAGGTGGTGAGCAGTTCTTC.

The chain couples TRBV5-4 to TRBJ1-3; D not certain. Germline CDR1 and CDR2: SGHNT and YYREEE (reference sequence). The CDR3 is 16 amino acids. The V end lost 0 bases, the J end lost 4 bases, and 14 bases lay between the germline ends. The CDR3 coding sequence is TGTGCCAGCAGCTTGGCCAGGAGGGCTGTGGGAAACACCATATATTTT. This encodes CASSLARRAVGNTIYF.

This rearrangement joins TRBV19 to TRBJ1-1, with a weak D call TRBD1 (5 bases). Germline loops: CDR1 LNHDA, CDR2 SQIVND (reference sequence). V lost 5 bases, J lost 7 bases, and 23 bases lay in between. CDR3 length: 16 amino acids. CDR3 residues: CASSDPRGGTSGEAFF. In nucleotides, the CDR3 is TGTGCCAGTAGTGACCCCCGGGGGGGAACGAGTGGTGAAGCTTTCTTT.

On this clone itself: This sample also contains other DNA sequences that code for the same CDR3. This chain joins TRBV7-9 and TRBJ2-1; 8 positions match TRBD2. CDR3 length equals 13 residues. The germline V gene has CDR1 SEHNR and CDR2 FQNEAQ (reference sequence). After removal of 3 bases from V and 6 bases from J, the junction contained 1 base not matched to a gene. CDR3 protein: CASSFGTSNEQFF. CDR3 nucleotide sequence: TGTGCCAGCAGCTTCGGGACTAGCAATGAGCAGTTCTTC. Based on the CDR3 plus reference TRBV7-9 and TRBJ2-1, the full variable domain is DTGVSQNPRHKITKRGQNVTFRCDPISEHNRLYWYRQTLGQGPEFLTYFQNEAQLEKSRLLSDRFSAERPKGSFSTLEIQRTEQGDSAMYLCASSFGTSNEQFFGPGTRLTVL.

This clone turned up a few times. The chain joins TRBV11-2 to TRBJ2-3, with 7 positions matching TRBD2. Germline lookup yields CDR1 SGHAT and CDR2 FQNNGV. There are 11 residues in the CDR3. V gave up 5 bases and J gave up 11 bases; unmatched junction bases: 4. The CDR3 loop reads CASSPAGEQYF. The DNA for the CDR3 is TGTGCCAGCAGCCCGGCGGGGGAGCAGTATTTT. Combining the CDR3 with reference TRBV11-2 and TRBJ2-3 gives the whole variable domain EAGVAQSPRYKIIEKRQSVAFWCNPISGHATLYWYQQILGQGPKLLIQFQNNGVVDDSQLPKDRFSAERLKGVDSTLKIQPAKLEDSAVYLCASSPAGEQYFGPGTRLTVL.

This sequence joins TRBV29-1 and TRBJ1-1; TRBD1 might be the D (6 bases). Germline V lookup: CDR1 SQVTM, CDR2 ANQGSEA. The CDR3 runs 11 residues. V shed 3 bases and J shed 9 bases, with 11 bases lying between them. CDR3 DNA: TGCAGCGTTGACGTGGGGACAAAAGCTTTCTTT. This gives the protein CSVDVGTKAFF.

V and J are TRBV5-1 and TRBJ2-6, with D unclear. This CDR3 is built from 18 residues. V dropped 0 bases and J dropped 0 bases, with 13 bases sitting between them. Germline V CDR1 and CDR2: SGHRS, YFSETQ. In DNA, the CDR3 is TGCGCCAGCAGCTTGGCAGGCAGCCCGAGCTCTGGGGCCAACGTCCTGACTTTC. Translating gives CASSLAGSPSSGANVLTF. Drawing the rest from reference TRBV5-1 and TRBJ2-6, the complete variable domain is KAGVTQTPRYLIKTRGQQVTLSCSPISGHRSVSWYQQTPGQGLQFLFEYFSETQRNKGNFPGRFSGRQFSNSRSEMNVSTLELGDSALYLCASSLAGSPSSGANVLTFGAGSRLTVL.

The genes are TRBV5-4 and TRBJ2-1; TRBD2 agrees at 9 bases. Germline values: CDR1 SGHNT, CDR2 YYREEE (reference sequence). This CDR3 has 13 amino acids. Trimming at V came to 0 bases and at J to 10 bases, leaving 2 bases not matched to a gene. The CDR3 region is CASSLGTSGEQFF. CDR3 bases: TGTGCCAGCAGCTTGGGTACTAGCGGGGAGCAGTTCTTC.

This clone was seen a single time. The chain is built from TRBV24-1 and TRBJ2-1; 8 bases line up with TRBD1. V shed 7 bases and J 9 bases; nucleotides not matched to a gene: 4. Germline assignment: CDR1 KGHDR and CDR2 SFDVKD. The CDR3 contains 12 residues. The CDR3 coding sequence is TGTGCCACCAGCAGGACAGGGTTTGAGCAGTTCTTC. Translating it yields CATSRTGFEQFF.

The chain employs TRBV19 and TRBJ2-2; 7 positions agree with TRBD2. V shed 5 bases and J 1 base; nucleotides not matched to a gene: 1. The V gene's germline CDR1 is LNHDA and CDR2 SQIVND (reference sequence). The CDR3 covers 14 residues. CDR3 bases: TGTGCCAGTAGTGTAGCGGGGAACACCGGGGAGCTGTTTTTT. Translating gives CASSVAGNTGELFF. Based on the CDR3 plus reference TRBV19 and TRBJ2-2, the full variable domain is DGGITQSPKYLFRKEGQNVTLSCEQNLNHDAMYWYRQDPGQGLRLIYYSQIVNDFQKGDIAEGYSVSREKKESFPLTVTSAQKNPTAFYLCASSVAGNTGELFFGEGSRLTVL.

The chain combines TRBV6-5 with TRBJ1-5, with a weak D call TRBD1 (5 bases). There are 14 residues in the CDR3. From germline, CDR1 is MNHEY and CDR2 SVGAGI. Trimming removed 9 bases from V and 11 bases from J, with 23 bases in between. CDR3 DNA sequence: TGTGCCAGAGCCCCTTGGGGCTACAGCCCGACCCAGCATTTT. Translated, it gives CARAPWGYSPTQHF.

CDR3 nucleotides: TGTGCCAGCAGCTTGGGGCTCTCTAGGGGTAATTCACCCCTCCACTTT. Its protein product is CASSLGLSRGNSPLHF. The rearrangement joins TRBV7-2 to TRBJ1-6, with a possible D match to TRBD1 (5 bases). The V gene lost 3 bases and the J gene lost 6 bases, with 15 bases spanning the gap. Germline V gene sequence: CDR1 SGHTA, CDR2 FQGNSA. The CDR3 consists of 16 residues.

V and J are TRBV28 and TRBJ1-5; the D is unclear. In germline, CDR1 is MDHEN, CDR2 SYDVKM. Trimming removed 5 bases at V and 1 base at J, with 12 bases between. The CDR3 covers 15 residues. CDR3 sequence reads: CASSRPGESNQPQHF. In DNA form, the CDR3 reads TGTGCCAGCAGTCGCCCCGGGGAGAGCAATCAGCCCCAGCATTTT.

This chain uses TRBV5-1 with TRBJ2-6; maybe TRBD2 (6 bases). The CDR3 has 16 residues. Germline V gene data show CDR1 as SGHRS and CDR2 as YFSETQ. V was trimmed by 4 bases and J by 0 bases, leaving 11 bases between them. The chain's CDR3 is CASSRDSPSGANVLTF. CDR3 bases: TGCGCCAGCAGCCGGGACTCACCCTCTGGGGCCAACGTCCTGACTTTC.

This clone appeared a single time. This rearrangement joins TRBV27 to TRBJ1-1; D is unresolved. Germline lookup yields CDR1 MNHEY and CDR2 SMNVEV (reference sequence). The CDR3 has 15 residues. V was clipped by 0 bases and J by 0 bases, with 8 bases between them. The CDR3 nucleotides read TGTGCCAGCAGTTTATCCGGGGTTGTGAACACTGAAGCTTTCTTT. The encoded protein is CASSLSGVVNTEAFF.

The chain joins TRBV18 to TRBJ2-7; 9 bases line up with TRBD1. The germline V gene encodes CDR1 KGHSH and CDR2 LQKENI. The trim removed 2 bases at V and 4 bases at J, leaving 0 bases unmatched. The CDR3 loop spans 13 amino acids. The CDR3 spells CASSPGTGYEQYV. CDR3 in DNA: TGTGCCAGCTCACCAGGGACAGGGTACGAGCAGTACGTC.

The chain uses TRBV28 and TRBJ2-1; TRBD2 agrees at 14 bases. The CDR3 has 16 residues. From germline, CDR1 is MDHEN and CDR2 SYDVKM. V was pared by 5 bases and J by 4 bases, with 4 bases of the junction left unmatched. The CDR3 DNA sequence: TGTGCCAGCAGTCCCCGGACTAGCGGGGGGTACAATGAGCAGTTCTTC. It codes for CASSPRTSGGYNEQFF.

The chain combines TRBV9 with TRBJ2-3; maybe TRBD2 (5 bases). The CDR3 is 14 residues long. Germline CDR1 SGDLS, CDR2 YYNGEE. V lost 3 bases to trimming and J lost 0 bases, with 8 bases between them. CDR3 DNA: TGTGCCAGCAGCGCCCGGGGAAGCACAGATACGCAGTATTTT. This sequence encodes CASSARGSTDTQYF.

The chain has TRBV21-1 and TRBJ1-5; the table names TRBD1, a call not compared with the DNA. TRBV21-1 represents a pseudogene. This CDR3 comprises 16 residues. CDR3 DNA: TGTGCCAGCAGCAATTTCCCCACAGGGCGGCATCAGCCCCAGCATTTT. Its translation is CASSNFPTGRHQPQHF.

CDR3 DNA sequence: TGTGCCAGCAGCGTACTAGGTTCTGCCTACAATGAGCAGTTCTTC. Translation: CASSVLGSAYNEQFF. J is TRBJ2-1 and V is TRBV2; D perhaps matches TRBD2 (5 bases). The V end lost 6 bases, the J end lost 2 bases, and 14 bases lay between the germline ends. The CDR3 length is 15 residues. Germline-derived CDR1 and CDR2 are SNHLY and FYNNEI. Complete variable domain (other parts from reference TRBV2 and TRBJ2-1): EPEVTQTPSHQVTQMGQEVILRCVPISNHLYFYWYRQILGQKVEFLVSFYNNEISEKSEIFDDQFSVERPDGSNFTLKIRSTKLEDSAMYFCASSVLGSAYNEQFFGPGTRLTVL.